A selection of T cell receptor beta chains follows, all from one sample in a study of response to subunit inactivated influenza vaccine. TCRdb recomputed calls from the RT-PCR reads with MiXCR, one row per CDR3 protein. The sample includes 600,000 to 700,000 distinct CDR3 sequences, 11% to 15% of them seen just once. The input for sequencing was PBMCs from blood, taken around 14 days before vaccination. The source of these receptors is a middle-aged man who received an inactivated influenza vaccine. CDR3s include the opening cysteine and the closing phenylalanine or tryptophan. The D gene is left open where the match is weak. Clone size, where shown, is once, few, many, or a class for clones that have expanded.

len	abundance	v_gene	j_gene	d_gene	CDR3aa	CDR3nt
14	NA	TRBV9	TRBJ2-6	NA	CASSAQPGANVLTF	TGTGCCAGCAGCGCTCAGCCCGGGGCCAACGTCCTGACTTTC
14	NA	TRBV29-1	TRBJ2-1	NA	CSVREGPTYNEQFF	TGCAGCGTCCGCGAGGGGCCCACCTACAATGAGCAGTTCTTC
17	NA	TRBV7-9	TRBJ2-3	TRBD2	CASSSRLAGPNTDTQYF	TGTGCCAGCAGCTCCCGACTAGCGGGGCCAAACACAGATACGCAGTATTTT
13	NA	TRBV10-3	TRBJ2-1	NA	CAISEGGSVRRFF	TGTGCCATCAGTGAGGGAGGTAGCGTTCGTCGGTTCTTC
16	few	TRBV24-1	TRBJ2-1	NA	CATSDLYGGEIGEQFF	TGTGCCACCAGTGATTTATACGGGGGTGAGATTGGTGAGCAGTTCTTC
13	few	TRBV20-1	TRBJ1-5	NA	CSASSVSNQPQHF	TGCAGTGCTAGTTCCGTAAGCAATCAGCCCCAGCATTTT
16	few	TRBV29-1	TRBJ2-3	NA	CSVEDLFKVGADTQYF	TGCAGCGTTGAAGATCTTTTCAAAGTGGGTGCAGATACGCAGTATTTT
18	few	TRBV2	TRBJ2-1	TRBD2	CASSVLPLAPGGHNEQFF	TGTGCCAGCAGTGTTCTGCCCCTAGCTCCGGGAGGCCACAATGAGCAGTTCTTC
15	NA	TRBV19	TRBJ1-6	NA	CASSLTGDDNSPLHF	TGTGCCAGTAGTCTGACAGGCGACGACAATTCACCCCTCCACTTT
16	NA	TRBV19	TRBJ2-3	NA	CASSFRLAQPTDTQYF	TGTGCCAGTAGTTTCCGACTCGCCCAGCCCACAGATACGCAGTATTTT
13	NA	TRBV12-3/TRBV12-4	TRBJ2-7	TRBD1	CASRDRGLYEQYF	TGTGCCAGCAGGGACAGGGGGCTCTACGAGCAGTACTTC
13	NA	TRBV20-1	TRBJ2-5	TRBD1	CSAWRQGQETQYF	TGCAGTGCTTGGCGACAGGGTCAAGAGACCCAGTACTTC
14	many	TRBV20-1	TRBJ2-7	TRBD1	CSARPGQGSYEQYF	TGCAGTGCTAGGCCGGGACAGGGATCCTACGAGCAGTACTTC
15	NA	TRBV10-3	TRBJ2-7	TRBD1	CAISVSGQGNYEKYF	TGTGCCATCAGTGTTTCGGGACAGGGAAACTACGAGAAGTACTTC
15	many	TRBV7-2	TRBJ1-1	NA	CASSSVPQGNTEAFF	TGTGCCAGCAGCTCGGTTCCTCAGGGGAACACTGAAGCTTTCTTT
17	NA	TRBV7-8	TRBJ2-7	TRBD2	CASSLTAAGGSSYEQYF	TGTGCCAGCAGCTTGACCGCAGCCGGGGGGAGCTCCTACGAGCAGTACTTC
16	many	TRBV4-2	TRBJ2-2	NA	CASSQPSGQGTGELFF	TGTGCCAGCAGCCAGCCCTCGGGCCAGGGCACCGGGGAGCTGTTTTTT
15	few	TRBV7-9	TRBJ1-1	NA	CASSLQGLRNTEAFF	TGTGCCAGCAGCTTACAGGGCCTAAGGAACACTGAAGCTTTCTTT
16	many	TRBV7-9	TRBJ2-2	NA	CASSLSLAGSTGELFF	TGTGCCAGCAGCTTAAGCTTGGCAGGTTCAACCGGGGAGCTGTTTTTT
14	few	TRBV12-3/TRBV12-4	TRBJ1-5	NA	CASSLVGSLQPQHF	TGTGCCAGCAGTTTAGTCGGATCCCTTCAGCCCCAGCATTTT
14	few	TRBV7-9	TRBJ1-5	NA	CATSGGSGNQPQHF	TGTGCCACCAGCGGTGGGTCGGGCAATCAGCCCCAGCATTTT
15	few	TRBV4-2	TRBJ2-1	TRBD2	CASSQPGGRGHEQFF	TGTGCCAGCAGCCAACCGGGCGGGAGGGGCCATGAGCAGTTCTTC
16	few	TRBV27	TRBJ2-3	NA	CASTPVGGVLGDTQYF	TGTGCCAGCACCCCGGTGGGCGGGGTTCTCGGGGATACGCAGTATTTT
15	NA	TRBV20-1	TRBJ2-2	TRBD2	CSAGPAGGRTVELFF	TGCAGTGCTGGACCGGCGGGGGGGAGAACCGTGGAGCTGTTTTTT
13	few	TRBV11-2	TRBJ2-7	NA	CASSPRWAYEQYF	TGTGCCAGCAGCCCACGGTGGGCATACGAGCAGTACTTC
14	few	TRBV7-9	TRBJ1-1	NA	CASSRGQKTTEAFF	TGTGCCAGCAGCCGGGGACAAAAGACAACTGAAGCTTTCTTT
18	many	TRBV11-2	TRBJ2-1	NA	CASSPHSDRLPIYNEQFF	TGTGCCAGCAGCCCCCACTCCGACAGGTTACCAATCTACAATGAGCAGTTCTTC
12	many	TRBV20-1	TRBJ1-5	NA	CSARSSNQPQHF	TGCAGTGCTAGGTCTAGCAATCAGCCCCAGCATTTT
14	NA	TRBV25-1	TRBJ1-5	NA	CASSAAPEAHPQHF	TGTGCCAGCAGTGCGGCGCCCGAAGCCCATCCCCAGCATTTT
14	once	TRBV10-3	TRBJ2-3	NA	CAISGRLPSDTQYF	TGTGCCATCAGTGGGCGGCTTCCGTCAGATACGCAGTATTTT
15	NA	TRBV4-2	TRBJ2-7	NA	CASSQVSGQTYEQYF	TGTGCCAGCAGCCAAGTTTCTGGACAGACCTACGAGCAGTACTTC
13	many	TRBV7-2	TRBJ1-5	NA	CASSLGQNQPQHF	TGTGCCAGCAGCTTAGGGCAAAATCAGCCCCAGCATTTT
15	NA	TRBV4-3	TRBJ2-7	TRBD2	CASSLTGTSGTEQYF	TGCGCCAGCAGCCTTACCGGGACTAGCGGGACTGAGCAGTACTTC
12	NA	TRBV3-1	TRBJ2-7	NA	CASSHSGYEQYF	TGTGCCAGCAGCCATAGTGGGTACGAGCAGTACTTC
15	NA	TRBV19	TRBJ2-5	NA	CASSMAGPRLQTQYF	TGTGCCAGTAGTATGGCGGGGCCGCGCCTGCAGACCCAGTACTTC
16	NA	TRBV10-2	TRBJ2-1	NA	CASSDIGLATYNEQFF	TGCGCCAGCAGTGACATCGGGTTAGCTACCTACAATGAGCAGTTCTTC
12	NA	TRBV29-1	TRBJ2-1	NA	CTIVRGGDEQFF	TGCACCATCGTTAGGGGAGGCGATGAGCAGTTCTTC
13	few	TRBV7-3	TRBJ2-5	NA	CASSFAKEETQYF	TGTGCCAGCAGCTTCGCGAAGGAAGAGACCCAGTACTTC
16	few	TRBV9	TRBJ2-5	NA	CASSVSSGSYQETQYF	TGTGCCAGCAGCGTAAGCAGTGGCTCGTACCAAGAGACCCAGTACTTC
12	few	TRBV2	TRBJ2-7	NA	CASRERSSQWYF	TGTGCCAGCAGGGAAAGATCCTCTCAGTGGTACTTC
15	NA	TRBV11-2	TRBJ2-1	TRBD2	CASSLFASGWNEQFF	TGTGCCAGCAGCTTATTCGCTAGCGGGTGGAATGAGCAGTTCTTC
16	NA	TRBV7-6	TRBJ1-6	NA	CASSLAPRGGDSPLRF	TGTGCCAGCAGCTTAGCGCCCCGGGGGGGAGATTCACCCCTCCGCTTT
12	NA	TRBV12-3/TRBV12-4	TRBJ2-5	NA	CASSLGDVEQYF	TGTGCCAGCAGTTTAGGGGACGTGGAGCAGTACTTC
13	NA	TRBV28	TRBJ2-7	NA	CASSLPPLIEQYF	TGTGCCAGCAGCCTACCCCCTTTGATCGAGCAGTACTTC
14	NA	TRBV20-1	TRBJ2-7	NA	CSATPGPPGYEQYF	TGCAGTGCTACACCGGGACCCCCCGGGTACGAGCAGTACTTC
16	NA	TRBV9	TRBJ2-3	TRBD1	CASSVSGTGVADTQYF	TGTGCCAGCAGCGTCTCAGGGACAGGGGTTGCGGATACGCAGTATTTT
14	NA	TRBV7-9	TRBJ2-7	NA	CASSLIGSSGEQYF	TGTGCCAGCAGCTTAATTGGTTCATCGGGCGAGCAGTACTTC
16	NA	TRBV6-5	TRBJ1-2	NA	CASSYSTQGRSYGYTF	TGTGCCAGCAGTTACTCGACGCAGGGAAGAAGCTATGGCTACACCTTC
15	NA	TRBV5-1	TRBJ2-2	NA	CASNRAEENTGELFF	TGCGCCAGCAACAGAGCAGAAGAAAACACCGGGGAGCTGTTTTTT
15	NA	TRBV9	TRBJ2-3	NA	CASSGNRDGTDTQYF	TGTGCCAGCAGCGGGAACCGGGACGGCACAGATACGCAGTATTTT
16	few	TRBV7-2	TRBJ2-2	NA	CASSFTGIGGVGELFF	TGTGCCAGCAGCTTCACCGGGATAGGGGGGGTCGGGGAGCTGTTTTTT
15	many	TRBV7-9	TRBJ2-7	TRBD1	CASSLVGQGVYEQYF	TGTGCCAGCAGCTTAGTCGGGCAGGGGGTCTACGAGCAGTACTTC
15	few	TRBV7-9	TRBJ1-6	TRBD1	CASSPLRGHNSPLHF	TGTGCCAGCAGCCCCCTCAGGGGGCATAATTCACCCCTCCACTTT
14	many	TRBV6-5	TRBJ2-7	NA	CASSYSMGRMEQYF	TGTGCCAGCAGTTACTCGATGGGAAGGATGGAGCAGTACTTC
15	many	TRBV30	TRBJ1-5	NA	CAWSVSGISNQPQHF	TGTGCCTGGAGTGTATCGGGCATTAGCAATCAGCCCCAGCATTTT
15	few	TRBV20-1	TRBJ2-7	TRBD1	CSAPNTGTGSYEQYF	TGCAGTGCTCCTAATACCGGGACAGGGTCCTACGAGCAGTACTTC
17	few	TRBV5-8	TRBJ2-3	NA	CASSLGRRAPSTDTQYF	TGTGCCAGCAGCTTGGGCCGTCGAGCCCCTAGCACAGATACGCAGTATTTT
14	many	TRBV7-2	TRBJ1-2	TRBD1	CASSWTGGTLGYTF	TGTGCCAGCAGCTGGACAGGGGGAACTCTAGGCTACACCTTC
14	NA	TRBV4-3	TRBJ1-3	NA	CASSQDRTAGTIYF	TGCGCCAGCAGCCAAGATCGGACGGCGGGGACCATATATTTT
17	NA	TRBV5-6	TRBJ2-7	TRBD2	CASSLAALAGNVYEQYF	TGTGCCAGCAGCTTGGCAGCGCTAGCGGGGAATGTTTACGAGCAGTACTTC